This T cell receptor beta chain emerged from a study of T cell responses to AZD1222 COVID-19 vaccine. Data came from immunoSEQ multiplex PCR; TCRdb stores just in-frame clones and leaves some out. Here the sample spans fewer than 200,000 clones, just under 90% being singletons. This clone was recorded only once. After removal of 3 bases from V and 2 bases from J, the junction contained 4 bases not matched to a gene. Germline lookup yields CDR1 SGHNT and CDR2 YYREEE (reference sequence). The CDR3 totals 14 residues. The clonotype comes from an adult in good health. The chain carries TRBV5-4 and TRBJ2-7, with TRBD2 identical over 8 bases. The sample in question was peripheral blood, obtained on day 0 of AZD1222 vaccination. For the CDR3, the DNA is TGTGCCAGCAGCTATAGCGGGGCGACCTACGAGCAGTACTTC. This gives the protein CASSYSGATYEQYF.